The 11 T cell receptor beta chains below were found in one sample sequenced in a study of T-cell memory formation after mild COVID-19. TCRdb re-analysed the 5' RACE reads in MiXCR, keeping a single row per CDR3 protein. Of 250,000 to 350,000 distinct CDR3 sequences listed, 15% are singletons. The sequenced material came from PBMCs or a T cell subset sorted from them (not recorded which). These receptors came from a young man who had mild COVID-19 (a few samples of this study predate the infection). Cell type and time point are not known.

The chain links TRBV6-1 to TRBJ1-1, with TRBD1 as a possible D gene (5 bases). CDR3 length: 14 residues. Trimming removed 5 bases from V and 3 bases from J, with 13 bases in between. Germline assignment: CDR1 MNHNS and CDR2 SASEGT. This CDR3 is CASSRADSHTEAFF. The CDR3 DNA reads as TGTGCCAGCAGTCGAGCCGACAGCCACACTGAAGCTTTCTTT.

CDR3 residues: CASSVGSHQPQHF. The CDR3 DNA follows: TGTGCCAGCAGCGTCGGGTCGCATCAGCCCCAGCATTTT. This chain uses TRBV4-2 with TRBJ1-5; D remains ambiguous. The V end lost 5 bases, the J end lost 5 bases, and 10 bases lay between the germline ends. This CDR3 contains 13 residues. From germline, CDR1 is LGHNA and CDR2 YNFKEQ.

The rearrangement joins TRBV24-1 to TRBJ2-2, with D unresolved. Germline V CDR1 and CDR2: KGHDR, SFDVKD. The CDR3 is 16 amino acids. V lost 2 bases and J lost 3, with 12 bases in between. In DNA form, the CDR3 reads TGTGCCACCAGTGATTGGACCGGTTGGGACACCGGGGAGCTGTTTTTT. The encoded protein is CATSDWTGWDTGELFF.

The chain has TRBV5-1 and TRBJ1-1; weak D call: TRBD1 (6 bases). V shed 8 bases and J shed 1 base, with 18 bases lying between them. There are 15 residues in the CDR3. The germline CDR1 and CDR2 sequences are SGHRS and YFSETQ. CDR3 coding DNA: TGCGCCAGTAACCCAGGACAGCTGGGGAACACTGAAGCTTTCTTT. Its translation is CASNPGQLGNTEAFF.

The chain has TRBV7-2 and TRBJ2-4; 9 positions agree with TRBD2. Germline V CDR1 and CDR2: SGHTA, FQGNSA. V lost 4 bases, J lost 9 bases, and 10 bases stayed unmatched. The CDR3 extends over 15 amino acids. The CDR3 DNA reads as TGTGCCAGCAGCTCCTTTGGCGGGGGGGCGACCATTCAGTACTTC. Encoded protein: CASSSFGGGATIQYF. Combining the CDR3 with reference TRBV7-2 and TRBJ2-4 gives the whole variable domain GAGVSQSPSNKVTEKGKDVELRCDPISGHTALYWYRQSLGQGLEFLIYFQGNSAPDKSGLPSDRFSAERTGGSVSTLTIQRTQQEDSAVYLCASSSFGGGATIQYFGAGTRLSVL.

V is TRBV11-2 and J is TRBJ2-5; the match to TRBD2 covers 8 bases. Trimming took 3 bases from V and 2 from J; bases not matched to a gene: 5. Germline-derived CDR1 and CDR2 are SGHAT and FQNNGV. This CDR3 is built from 15 residues. The CDR3 DNA reads as TGTGCCAGCAGCTTTCGACTAGCGCCACAAGAGACCCAGTACTTC. Protein sequence: CASSFRLAPQETQYF.

This clonotype was detected a few times. This chain joins TRBV11-2 and TRBJ2-1, with D tentatively TRBD2 (6 bases). From germline, CDR1 is SGHAT and CDR2 FQNNGV. The CDR3 is 15 residues long. With 1 base removed from V and 8 bases from J, the gap between germline ends came to 15 bases. This chain's CDR3 is CASSLGSREVDEQFF. CDR3 sequence (DNA): TGTGCCAGCAGCTTAGGGTCTAGGGAGGTCGATGAGCAGTTCTTC.

This chain uses TRBV7-8 with TRBJ1-2; D may be TRBD1 (5 bases). V lost 3 bases and J 6 bases, leaving 14 bases between the germline ends. Germline CDR1 reads SGHVS; CDR2 reads FQNEAQ. CDR3 length: 14 amino acids. The CDR3 DNA is TGTGCCAGCAGCTTGGGGCAGGGAAGGAATGGCTACACCTTC. It translates to CASSLGQGRNGYTF. The full variable domain, its missing parts supplied by reference TRBV7-8 and TRBJ1-2, is GAGVSQSPRYKVAKRGQDVALRCDPISGHVSLFWYQQALGQGPEFLTYFQNEAQLDKSGLPSDRFFAERPEGSVSTLKIQRTQQEDSAVYLCASSLGQGRNGYTFGSGTRLTVV.

This clonotype has only a few counts. The chain carries TRBV5-6 and TRBJ2-5, with D possibly TRBD1 on 6 matching bases. Trimming shortened V by 4 bases and J by 7 bases, and 20 bases separated the two germline ends. CDR3 length: 15 residues. Germline V gene lookup returns CDR1 SGHDT and CDR2 YYEEEE. The DNA for the CDR3 is TGTGCCAGCAGCCCTGAGTCCCGGGACATTGGGACCCAGTACTTC. Translated: CASSPESRDIGTQYF.

This clonotype was seen many times. The gene calls are TRBV27 and TRBJ2-7; the match to TRBD2 covers 8 bases. The V segment lost 5 bases and the J segment 3 bases; nucleotides outside the gene matches: 9. Germline-derived CDR1 and CDR2 are MNHEY and SMNVEV (reference sequence). This CDR3 contains 15 residues. CDR3: CASSPHSGAIYEQYF. The CDR3 nucleotides are TGTGCCAGCAGTCCCCATAGCGGGGCAATCTACGAGCAGTACTTC.

The rearrangement uses TRBV12-3 or TRBV12-4 and TRBJ2-3, with D tentatively TRBD1 (5 bases). CDR3 length: 17 amino acids. With 6 bases removed from V and 0 bases from J, the gap between germline ends came to 19 bases. The CDR3 DNA reads as TGTGCCAGCAGACCCCGACAGAGCACGTATAGCACAGATACGCAGTATTTT. Translating it yields CASRPRQSTYSTDTQYF.